Reported below is one T cell receptor beta chain. This sample is drawn from a study of low-dose radiotherapy and immunotherapy resistance in tumors. Gene-specific TRAV and TRBV primers were used for first-strand cDNA, covering alpha and beta chains. TCR amplification used roughly 20 PCR cycles, a constant-region primer and a V-primer adapter. TCRdb re-analysed the reads in MiXCR, keeping a single row per CDR3 protein. Found here are approximately 7,300 distinct CDR3 sequences, 84% of them singletons; the top ten hold roughly 6%. Donors were treated with nivolumab, ipilimumab, aspirin, and low-dose cyclophosphamide and radiotherapy. The CDR3 loop spans 16 amino acids. Per germline, CDR1 SGHDN and CDR2 FVKESK. V lost 6 bases and J lost 4; bases outside the gene matches: 11.

The chain combines TRBV14 with TRBJ2-1; 8 bases map to TRBD1. The clonotype comes from a human donor with advanced metastatic prostate, ovarian, gallbladder or colorectal cancer (not recorded which). This table probably holds off-target reads from a library built for another chain. CDR3 nucleotides: TGTGCCAGCAGTCCGAATCAGGGGGCGGTTTACAATGAGCAGTTCTTC. This gives the protein CASSPNQGAVYNEQFF.